Each of the 4 T cell receptor beta chains below was sequenced from the same sample in a study of T cells in women clearing cervical HPV infection. The data were produced by immunoSEQ multiplex PCR, yet TCRdb's version contains in-frame clones alone and is incomplete. Its table records roughly 30,000 clones. The sequenced material came from blood buffy coat. These receptors were taken from a woman aged 18 to 75 with a cervical HPV16 infection that either progressed to CIN3+ or cleared (not recorded which).

Details on this clone: The read comes to an end 3 residues before the CDR3 does, leaving the germline J gene to fill in the end. This sequence joins TRBV20-1 and TRBJ1-2; a possible D gene is TRBD1 (6 bases). This CDR3 region has 12 residues. Deletions cut 6 bases from V and 4 bases from J, with 12 bases between. Per germline, CDR1 DFQATT and CDR2 SNEGSKA (reference sequence). Here the CDR3 reads CSAEDSFYGYTF. CDR3 DNA (partial): TGCAGTGCCGAGGACAGTTTCTATGGC.

As for this clone: The read ends 3 residues shy of where the CDR3 ends; the end is completed using the germline J gene. This chain joins TRBV7-2 and TRBJ1-6; possibly TRBD1 for D (6 bases). The V end was cut by 5 bases, the J end by 7 bases, with 15 bases between. Germline V gives CDR1 SGHTA, CDR2 FQGNSA. This CDR3 has 15 amino acids. The CDR3 sequence is CASSQPGQINSPLHF. The CDR3 DNA, read in part, is TGTGCCAGCAGCCAACCGGGACAAATAAATTCACCC.

Of note for this clone: Read sequence stops 3 residues before the CDR3 end, and the germline J gene provides the missing end. The chain employs TRBV5-5 and TRBJ2-4, with 7 positions matching TRBD1. CDR1 and CDR2 (germline): SGHKS, YYEKEE (reference sequence). The junction had 2 bases not matched to a gene; V was cut back by 0 bases and J by 5 bases. The CDR3 sequence is 14 residues long. The CDR3 region is CASSLAGGENIQYF. The CDR3 bases that were read are TGTGCCAGCAGCTTGGCAGGGGGTGAAAACATT.

In the case of this clone: The read terminates 3 residues before the CDR3 end, so the remaining end is supplied by the germline J gene. The rearrangement uses TRBV20-1 and TRBJ1-6, with D perhaps matching TRBD1 (6 bases). This CDR3 region has 15 residues. V was cut by 6 bases and J by 5 bases, with 17 bases left in between. The V gene's germline CDR1 is DFQATT and CDR2 SNEGSKA (reference sequence). The CDR3 DNA, read in part, is TGCAGTGCCAGGGGCTCGACAGGCGATAATTCACCC. Amino acids: CSARGSTGDNSP. The entire CDR3 protein is CSARGSTGDNSPLHF.